The sequence of this T cell receptor beta chain was determined in a study of Graves' ophthalmopathy and Graves' hyperthyroidism. This clonotype was observed many times. Amplified TCR beta CDR3 regions were obtained using RNA transcripts as template. First-round RT-PCR relied on HTBI primers, and a second-round multiplex PCR came next. A single record per CDR3 protein comes from TCRdb applying MiXCR to the multiplex PCR reads. The table records some 380,000 distinct CDR3 sequences, 15% to 19% of them present only once. The V end lost 1 base, the J end lost 4 bases, and 7 bases lay between the germline ends. This CDR3 has 13 residues.

Sequenced: peripheral blood. This TCR was sampled from a woman younger than 35 with stable Graves' hyperthyroidism. The chain uses TRBV12-3 or TRBV12-4 and TRBJ2-5; no firm D call. The CDR3 sequence: CASSLVAGETQYF. The CDR3 bases are TGTGCCAGCAGTTTAGTTGCAGGAGAGACCCAGTACTTC.